This TCR beta chain was captured by sequencing in a study of blood T cell repertoires in COVID-19. Across the study: Whether acute or convalescent, the COVID-19 samples came from the United States, Italy and Spain. T cells, B-cell-depleted T cells, or PBMCs supplied cDNA or gDNA.

The CDR3 has 16 residues. In the original analysis: Reference gene primer amplification gave estimated nucleated cell counts. The method was immunoSEQ multiplex PCR; TCRdb's version includes in-frame clones alone and lacks a portion of them. That table is the source of V, J and clone size, and D and trimming were worked out from the DNA. The sample has tens of thousands of clones, 84% seen once. The receptor's source is a woman aged 60 to 75 with acute or convalescent COVID-19. Sample: peripheral blood. The chain has TRBV21-1 and TRBJ2-4; TRBD1, the D gene given by the table, was not confirmed from the DNA. TRBV21-1 is shown as a pseudogene. Here the CDR3 DNA reads TGTGCCAGCAGCAAAGGGCGTCGCAGGGCCAAAAACATTCAGTACTTC. Its protein is CASSKGRRRAKNIQYF.